This T cell receptor (beta chain) was identified in a study of CD8 T cells in ankylosing spondylitis. V lost 3 bases to trimming and J lost 4 bases, with 17 bases between them. This CDR3 spans 16 amino acids. The germline V gene encodes CDR1 SGHKS and CDR2 YYEKEE (reference sequence). TCRdb recomputed calls from the 5' RACE reads with MiXCR, one row per CDR3 protein. The table shows some 300,000 distinct CDR3 sequences, with less than 25% occurring only once. Sequencing used blood, either unsorted or a sorted T cell fraction (not recorded which). J is TRBJ2-1 and V is TRBV5-5; D is unclear. The TCR sequence derives from a female donor with ankylosing spondylitis or in good health (not recorded which). CDR3 bases: TGTGCCAGCAGCTCCCCTAGGTTGAGCGTTTACAATGAGCAGTTCTTC. Protein product: CASSSPRLSVYNEQFF.